This T cell receptor beta chain was retrieved from a study of blood T cell repertoires in COVID-19. CDR3 length equals 14 residues. Germline loops: CDR1 SEHNR, CDR2 FQNEAQ (reference sequence). Trimming left V 3 bases short and J 7 bases short, with 13 bases between. Authors' analysis steps: For nucleated cells, counts were estimated from reference gene primer amplification. Using immunoSEQ multiplex PCR, the repertoire was profiled, and TCRdb retains in-frame clones only, with some absent. V, J and clone size reflect that table, while D and trimming were determined from the DNA. Altogether more than 25,000 clones are present, 85% to 90% being singletons, with the ten largest covering around half.

This clonotype originated in a human donor with acute or convalescent COVID-19. The donor label of this sample is uncertain. The sample comprised peripheral blood. The chain couples TRBV7-9 to TRBJ1-5, with D tentatively TRBD1 (5 bases). The CDR3 loop is CASSFASQGQPQHF. The DNA of the CDR3 is TGTGCCAGCAGCTTCGCCAGCCAGGGCCAGCCCCAGCATTTT.